Following are 30 T cell receptor beta chains from one sample sequenced in a study of CD8 T cells in ankylosing spondylitis (dated by TCRdb to 2016 to 2017). The library was produced with 5' RACE. Sequenced on an Illumina HiSeq 2500. The public reads were run again by TCRdb, first through fastp at Q25 and then through MiXCR, and only productive beta chains were kept. One record per CDR3 amino acid sequence lists the most common genes and DNA. The table for this sample lists 300,000 to 400,000 distinct CDR3 sequences; approximately 14% of them were counted only once. The ten largest make up roughly 0.99% of the sample. The sequenced material came from blood, either unsorted or a sorted T cell fraction (not recorded which). The receptors derive from a male donor with ankylosing spondylitis or in good health (not recorded which).

This clonotype was observed a handful of times. The genes are TRBV7-2 and TRBJ1-2, with D possibly TRBD1 on 5 matching bases. The germline V gene has CDR1 SGHTA and CDR2 FQGNSA. V was trimmed by 0 bases and J by 0 bases, leaving 11 bases between them. This CDR3 has 16 residues. DNA for the CDR3: TGTGCCAGCAGCTTAGCAGCGGGAGGGGCTAACTATGGCTACACCTTC. This gives the protein CASSLAAGGANYGYTF.

This clonotype has only a few counts. The genes are TRBV5-1 and TRBJ2-7, with a weak D call TRBD1 (5 bases). Trimming took off 2 bases at V and 5 bases at J, with 8 bases between the two ends. This CDR3 is built from 12 residues. CDR1 and CDR2 from the germline V gene are SGHRS and YFSETQ. The DNA of the CDR3 is TGCGCCAGCAGCTTCCAGGGAAACGAGCAGTACTTC. The encoded protein is CASSFQGNEQYF.

The chain employs TRBV11-2 and TRBJ1-1; no definite D call. CDR3 length: 15 amino acids. V shed 5 bases and J shed 5 bases, with 18 bases lying between them. In germline, CDR1 is SGHAT, CDR2 FQNNGV. CDR3 amino acids: CASSPVKGSRTEAFF. The CDR3 region has the DNA TGTGCCAGCAGCCCGGTTAAGGGAAGTCGAACTGAAGCTTTCTTT. The whole variable domain, remainder taken from reference TRBV11-2 and TRBJ1-1, is EAGVAQSPRYKIIEKRQSVAFWCNPISGHATLYWYQQILGQGPKLLIQFQNNGVVDDSQLPKDRFSAERLKGVDSTLKIQPAKLEDSAVYLCASSPVKGSRTEAFFGQGTRLTVV.

This clonotype was detected only once. The V gene is TRBV20-1, the J gene TRBJ1-4, with D maybe TRBD1 (5 bases). V lost 6 bases, J lost 0 bases, and 14 bases lay in between. Germline CDR1 DFQATT, CDR2 SNEGSKA (reference sequence). The CDR3 runs 15 residues. CDR3 sequence reads: CSATDQTATNEKLFF. The CDR3 bases are TGCAGTGCCACCGACCAGACAGCAACTAATGAAAAACTGTTTTTT.

The sample holds a few counts of this clonotype. The chain is built from TRBV6-1 and TRBJ1-5; D may be TRBD1 (6 bases). Trimming removed 6 bases from V and 0 bases from J, with 9 bases in between. This CDR3 region has 14 residues. From germline, CDR1 is MNHNS and CDR2 SASEGT. CDR3 protein: CASRDRYSNQPQHF. CDR3 DNA: TGTGCCAGCAGAGACAGGTATAGCAATCAGCCCCAGCATTTT.

This clonotype appeared a few times. The gene calls are TRBV7-9 and TRBJ1-2; D possibly corresponds to TRBD1 (5 bases). V was cut by 6 bases and J by 8 bases, with 16 bases left in between. CDR1 and CDR2 (germline): SEHNR, FQNEAQ (reference sequence). CDR3 length equals 13 residues. The CDR3, as DNA: TGTGCCAGCAGTATCACGGGGGGGAAAGGCTACACCTTC. Protein sequence: CASSITGGKGYTF.

There are a few counts of this clonotype. The CDR3 DNA is TGTGCCAGCAGTTTCATAGCGGCGATAGGAAGGGGAGAAGCTTTCTTT. It codes for CASSFIAAIGRGEAFF. This chain connects TRBV27 to TRBJ1-1; possibly TRBD1 for D (5 bases). The germline V and J ends were trimmed by 3 bases and 8 bases, with 22 bases remaining between them. From germline, CDR1 is MNHEY and CDR2 SMNVEV (reference sequence). The CDR3 length is 16 residues.

This rearrangement joins TRBV20-1 to TRBJ2-5, with a weak D call TRBD2 (7 bases). CDR3 size: 16 residues. The germline gives CDR1 DFQATT, CDR2 SNEGSKA (reference sequence). V gave up 5 bases and J gave up 5 bases, with 24 bases separating them. The CDR3 coding sequence is TGCAGTGCTTGGAGGGGGGGACCTTCCGCGGGGGAGACCCAGTACTTC. Translated, it gives CSAWRGGPSAGETQYF.

This clonotype was counted at least ten times. The chain combines TRBV5-1 with TRBJ1-1; a possible D gene is TRBD1 (5 bases). Trimming pared 0 bases from V and 8 bases from J, leaving 17 bases between. Germline CDR1 and CDR2: SGHRS and YFSETQ. The CDR3 covers 15 residues. The CDR3 sequence is CASSLESRQGSEAFF. The DNA for the CDR3 is TGCGCCAGCAGCTTGGAGTCGAGGCAGGGTTCCGAAGCTTTCTTT.

The chain has TRBV5-1 and TRBJ2-1; a possible D gene is TRBD1 (6 bases). This CDR3 comprises 15 residues. V was pared by 4 bases and J by 0 bases, with 11 bases between. CDR1 is SGHRS and CDR2 is YFSETQ in the germline V gene. The CDR3 DNA reads TGCGCCAGCAGCGGAGACAGGAGCTCCTACAATGAGCAGTTCTTC. Its protein product is CASSGDRSSYNEQFF.

The V gene is TRBV6-1, the J gene TRBJ2-7; 9 bases fit TRBD2. Per the germline V gene, CDR1 is MNHNS and CDR2 is SASEGT. After removal of 5 bases from V and 5 bases from J, the junction contained 7 bases not matched to a gene. This CDR3 region has 14 residues. Written as DNA, the CDR3 is TGTGCCAGCAGTCATGTTAGCGGGAGTAACGAGCAGTACTTC. Its protein is CASSHVSGSNEQYF.

This rearrangement joins TRBV12-3 or TRBV12-4 to TRBJ1-5; D uncertain. Trimming removed 5 bases at V and 2 bases at J, with 13 bases between. This CDR3 contains 15 residues. Here the CDR3 reads CASSNAVGRNQPQHF. The DNA of the CDR3 is TGTGCCAGCAGTAACGCGGTAGGGCGCAATCAGCCCCAGCATTTT.

The CDR3 loop is CSARTGVAGGDTQYF. For the CDR3, the DNA is TGCAGTGCTAGAACTGGGGTAGCGGGGGGGGATACGCAGTATTTT. The chain couples TRBV20-1 to TRBJ2-3; 11 bases are shared with TRBD2. V was clipped by 2 bases and J by 6 bases; unmatched bases: 7. The CDR3 has 15 amino acids. Germline lookup yields CDR1 DFQATT and CDR2 SNEGSKA (reference sequence).

In this sample, this clonotype turned up many times. The chain has TRBV10-3 and TRBJ2-3; D could derive from TRBD1 or TRBD2 (6 bases each). V shed 7 bases and J shed 4 bases, with 15 bases lying between them. The germline CDR1 and CDR2 sequences are ENHRY and SYGVKD. The CDR3 spans 14 residues. This chain's CDR3 is CAIMGSGAADTQYF. The CDR3 coding sequence is TGTGCCATCATGGGGTCGGGGGCCGCAGATACGCAGTATTTT.

This clonotype occurred a few times. V gene TRBV4-1 combines with J gene TRBJ2-4; the D gene is possibly TRBD2 (6 bases). The V end lost 1 base, the J end lost 13 bases, and 17 bases lay between the germline ends. The CDR3 loop spans 14 amino acids. The germline V gene encodes CDR1 MGHRA and CDR2 YSYEKL. CDR3 loop: CASSQALGSAGQYF. The DNA of the CDR3 is TGCGCCAGCAGCCAAGCGCTTGGTTCGGCGGGGCAGTACTTC.

This clonotype has just a few counts. The chain couples TRBV30 to TRBJ1-3; the D is unclear. Germline CDR1 is GTSNPN and CDR2 is SVGIG (reference sequence). The CDR3 covers 12 residues. The V and J ends lost 5 bases and 0 bases respectively, with 5 bases between them. The CDR3 coding sequence is TGTGCCTGGGGATACTCTGGAAACACCATATATTTT. It specifies CAWGYSGNTIYF.

This clonotype appeared a few times. The CDR3 loop reads CASSARTGAYEQYF. The DNA of the CDR3 is TGTGCCAGCAGCGCGCGGACAGGGGCCTACGAGCAGTACTTC. This chain connects TRBV12-3 or TRBV12-4 to TRBJ2-7, with 9 bases fitting TRBD1. This CDR3 is 14 amino acids long. After removal of 6 bases from V and 2 bases from J, the junction contained 5 bases not matched to a gene.

The rearrangement uses TRBV6-4 and TRBJ1-1, with 10 nucleotides matching TRBD1. V lost 3 bases to trimming and J lost 5 bases; unmatched junction nucleotides: 3. CDR1 and CDR2 from the germline V gene are MRHNA and SNTAGT. The CDR3 sequence is 14 residues long. The CDR3 DNA is TGTGCCAGCAGTGAGGGACAGGGGCGAACTGAAGCTTTCTTT. This encodes CASSEGQGRTEAFF.

The J gene is TRBJ2-5, the V gene TRBV11-2; 7 nucleotides agree with TRBD2. CDR3 length: 13 residues. V was pared by 6 bases and J by 9 bases, with 10 bases of the junction left unmatched. Looked up from germline, CDR1 is SGHAT and CDR2 is FQNNGV. CDR3 in amino acids: CASSTEARGAQYF. CDR3 sequence (DNA): TGTGCCAGCAGTACTGAAGCCCGGGGGGCCCAGTACTTC.

This clonotype was seen at least ten times. This sequence joins TRBV6-2 or TRBV6-3 and TRBJ2-7; D gene unclear. The germline V gene has CDR1 MNHEY and CDR2 SVGEGT. This CDR3 spans 11 amino acids. V dropped 6 bases and J dropped 3 bases, with 6 bases sitting between them. This CDR3 reads CASSIGYEQYF. CDR3 sequence (DNA): TGTGCCAGCAGCATCGGCTACGAGCAGTACTTC.

This clonotype was detected a few times. Its ends do not fully match the called genes, so a read error is possible. J is TRBJ2-7 and V is TRBV7-9; 8 nucleotides match TRBD1. Germline CDR1 and CDR2: SEHNR and FQNEAQ (reference sequence). There are 16 residues in the CDR3. The CDR3 DNA follows: TGTGCCAGCAGGGATTCCCTCAGGGGGCGCTCCCACGAGCAGTACTTC. Protein product: CASRDSLRGRSHEQYF.

J is TRBJ1-3 and V is TRBV14, with D possibly being TRBD1 (5 bases). The CDR3 is made up of 15 amino acids. The V and J ends lost 3 bases and 4 bases respectively, with 13 bases between them. The V gene's germline CDR1 is SGHDN and CDR2 FVKESK. CDR3: CASSQNQGWGNTIYF. CDR3 bases: TGTGCCAGCAGCCAGAACCAGGGATGGGGAAACACCATATATTTT.

The CDR3 region is CSASDDRVVTEAFF. CDR3 nucleotides: TGCAGTGCTAGTGATGACAGGGTGGTCACTGAAGCTTTCTTT. This chain joins TRBV20-1 and TRBJ1-1; 7 nucleotides align to TRBD1. Germline V lookup: CDR1 DFQATT, CDR2 SNEGSKA (reference sequence). The CDR3 sequence is 14 residues long. J lost 4 bases, V lost 3 bases, and 8 bases had no gene match.

J is TRBJ1-1 and V is TRBV5-1, with 8 bases lining up with TRBD1. Germline trimming cut 3 bases from V and 5 bases from J; bases unmatched to any gene: 3. The CDR3 length is 13 residues. The germline gives CDR1 SGHRS, CDR2 YFSETQ. CDR3: CASSWTGKTEAFF. The DNA of the CDR3 is TGCGCCAGCAGCTGGACAGGGAAGACTGAAGCTTTCTTT.

This clonotype was observed at least ten times. J is TRBJ1-5 and V is TRBV12-3 or TRBV12-4, with 7 positions matching TRBD1. The length of the CDR3 is 12 residues. Losses at the gene ends were 6 bases for V and 4 bases for J; bases not matched to a gene: 0. CDR3 sequence reads: CASRTGNQPQHF. DNA of the CDR3: TGTGCCAGCAGGACAGGGAATCAGCCCCAGCATTTT.

The rearrangement uses TRBV5-1 and TRBJ2-5; D gene uncertain. Deletions cut 4 bases from V and 4 bases from J, with 17 bases between. The length of the CDR3 is 15 residues. Germline V gene lookup returns CDR1 SGHRS and CDR2 YFSETQ. The CDR3 here is CASSLGYTDLETQYF. Here the CDR3 DNA reads TGCGCCAGCAGCCTAGGTTACACCGATCTAGAGACCCAGTACTTC.

This rearrangement joins TRBV14 to TRBJ2-7; D not resolved. The CDR3 runs 13 residues. V lost 0 bases, J lost 6 bases, and 9 bases lay in between. Germline assignment: CDR1 SGHDN and CDR2 FVKESK. CDR3 in DNA: TGTGCCAGCAGCCAAGATTTACGGGCCGAGCAGTACTTC. Translation gives CASSQDLRAEQYF.

The rearrangement uses TRBV12-3 or TRBV12-4 and TRBJ2-6, with 9 nucleotides matching TRBD1. The CDR3 consists of 17 residues. V was pared by 5 bases and J by 4 bases, with 9 bases of the junction left unmatched. The CDR3 loop is CASSPGTGRGGANVLTF. The CDR3 nucleotides are TGTGCCAGCAGTCCCGGGACAGGGAGAGGGGGGGCCAACGTCCTGACTTTC.

Ten or more counts support this clonotype. V usage is TRBV5-1 and J usage is TRBJ1-5; unclear D gene. The germline CDR1 and CDR2 sequences are SGHRS and YFSETQ. The CDR3 has 14 amino acids. V lost 0 bases and J lost 2, with 6 bases in between. CDR3 coding DNA: TGCGCCAGCAGCTTGGGGGAGCGCAATCAGCCCCAGCATTTT. It yields the protein CASSLGERNQPQHF.

A few counts support this clonotype. The chain uses TRBV12-3 or TRBV12-4 and TRBJ2-5; D unresolved. The CDR3 length is 13 residues. The V end lost 2 bases, the J end lost 7 bases, and 11 bases lay between the germline ends. The CDR3 coding sequence is TGTGCCAGCAGTTTATTCCAGGATGGGACCCAGTACTTC. It specifies CASSLFQDGTQYF.